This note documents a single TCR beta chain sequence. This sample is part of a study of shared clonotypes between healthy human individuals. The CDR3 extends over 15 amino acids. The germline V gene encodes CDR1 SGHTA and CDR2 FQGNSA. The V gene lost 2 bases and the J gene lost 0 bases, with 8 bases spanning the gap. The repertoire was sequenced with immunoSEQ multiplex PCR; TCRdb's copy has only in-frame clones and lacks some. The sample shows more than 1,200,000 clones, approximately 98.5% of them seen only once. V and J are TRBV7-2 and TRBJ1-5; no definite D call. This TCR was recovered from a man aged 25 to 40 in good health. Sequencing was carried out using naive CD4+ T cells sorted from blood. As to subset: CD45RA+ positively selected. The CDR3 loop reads CASSLSLNSNQPQHF. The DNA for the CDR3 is TGTGCCAGCAGCTTATCGCTGAATAGCAATCAGCCCCAGCATTTT.